Following are 28 T cell receptor beta chains from one sample sequenced in a study of shared T cell receptors in the human thymus (dated by TCRdb to the early 2020s). The library was built by means of the immunoSEQ multiplex PCR assay. TCRdb stores this immuneACCESS table with in-frame sequences only. Part of the clones is absent; in the studies checked, under half of the shortfall reflects unresolved V genes, and no reason is known for the rest. The sample includes hundreds of thousands of clones, with roughly 86% observed a single time. Roughly 0.0094% of the sample lies in the top ten. These data are also associated with another study on human thymus T cells.

The sequenced sample was thymocytes. Receptors originate from a boy younger than two with a congenital heart defect. Donor details come from another sample of the same person, matched by shared clones.

The V and J genes are TRBV4-3 and TRBJ2-1, with 8 bases that match TRBD2. J lost 10 bases, V lost 0 bases, and 20 bases had no gene match. The CDR3 contains 19 residues. Germline V gene data show CDR1 as LGHNA and CDR2 as YSLEER. The CDR3 protein is CASSQDIGASGGLGGEQFF. The CDR3 DNA reads TGCGCCAGCAGCCAAGATATTGGCGCCAGCGGGGGACTGGGGGGGGAGCAGTTCTTC.

The gene calls are TRBV9 and TRBJ2-6; 8 bases are a match to TRBD2. The CDR3 length is 16 residues. V was clipped by 4 bases and J by 2 bases; unmatched bases: 5. Germline V gene sequence: CDR1 SGDLS, CDR2 YYNGEE. CDR3 nucleotide sequence: TGTGCCAGCAGCACCCGGGGGGGAGCTGGGGCCAACGTCCTGACTTTC. This encodes CASSTRGGAGANVLTF. Drawing the rest from reference TRBV9 and TRBJ2-6, the complete variable domain is DSGVTQTPKHLITATGQRVTLRCSPRSGDLSVYWYQQSLDQGLQFLIQYYNGEERAKGNILERFSAQQFPDLHSELNLSSLELGDSALYFCASSTRGGAGANVLTFGAGSRLTVL.

The genes are TRBV4-3 and TRBJ2-7; D is possibly TRBD1 (5 bases). V was shortened by 6 bases and J by 2 bases, with 14 bases between the two germline ends. CDR3 size: 14 residues. Germline V lookup: CDR1 LGHNA, CDR2 YSLEER. The CDR3 sequence is CASSLWAGPYEQYF. In nucleotides, the CDR3 is TGCGCCAGCAGTCTGTGGGCAGGGCCCTACGAGCAGTACTTC.

This clone was counted a single time. V and J are TRBV14 and TRBJ1-1; the D is unclear. This CDR3 spans 13 amino acids. Germline V gene lookup returns CDR1 SGHDN and CDR2 FVKESK. Trimming left V 4 bases short and J 1 base short, with 7 bases between. This CDR3 is CASSPRQNTEAFF. In nucleotides, the CDR3 is TGTGCCAGCAGCCCCCGACAGAACACTGAAGCTTTCTTT.

This sequence joins TRBV7-9 and TRBJ2-7; a weak D match, TRBD1 (8 bases). Germline-derived CDR1 and CDR2 are SEHNR and FQNEAQ (reference sequence). V was clipped by 5 bases and J by 2 bases, with 22 bases between them. The CDR3 is 17 amino acids. In DNA form, the CDR3 reads TGTGCCAGCAGCCCAAGAGGGGAGGGACAGGACACCTACGAGCAGTACTTC. This codes for CASSPRGEGQDTYEQYF.

The count of this clone is one. CDR3 in amino acids: CASSDSDRVNQPQHF. In nucleotides, the CDR3 is TGTGCCAGCAGTGATTCCGACAGGGTCAATCAGCCCCAGCATTTT. The chain couples TRBV6-4 to TRBJ1-5; 7 bases are shared with TRBD1. Germline V gene sequence: CDR1 MRHNA, CDR2 SNTAGT. The CDR3 is 15 residues long. V was pared by 3 bases and J by 3 bases, with 5 bases of the junction left unmatched.

The chain employs TRBV11-2 and TRBJ2-7; weak D call: TRBD1 (5 bases). The CDR3 has 14 residues. Germline loops: CDR1 SGHAT, CDR2 FQNNGV. V was cut by 2 bases and J by 0 bases, with 8 bases left in between. The CDR3 here is CASSLTTGSYEQYF. For the CDR3, the DNA is TGTGCCAGCAGCTTAACCACAGGCTCCTACGAGCAGTACTTC. Together with reference TRBV11-2 and TRBJ2-7, the CDR3 gives the full variable domain: EAGVAQSPRYKIIEKRQSVAFWCNPISGHATLYWYQQILGQGPKLLIQFQNNGVVDDSQLPKDRFSAERLKGVDSTLKIQPAKLEDSAVYLCASSLTTGSYEQYFGPGTRLTVT.

This clone came up once. The chain carries TRBV4-1 and TRBJ1-5; D is unresolved. The V end was cut by 2 bases, the J end by 0 bases, with 20 bases between. Germline V gives CDR1 MGHRA, CDR2 YSYEKL. The CDR3 loop spans 19 amino acids. The CDR3 region is CASSQTIPRRGSSNQPQHF. In nucleotides, the CDR3 is TGCGCCAGCAGCCAAACGATCCCTAGGCGAGGGTCTAGCAATCAGCCCCAGCATTTT.

This chain links TRBV19 with TRBJ2-7; 8 bases map to TRBD2. V was pared by 6 bases and J by 5 bases, with 9 bases of the junction left unmatched. This CDR3 is 14 amino acids long. The V gene's germline CDR1 is LNHDA and CDR2 SQIVND (reference sequence). CDR3 sequence reads: CASSLRGGVHEQYF. CDR3 bases: TGTGCCAGTAGCCTACGGGGGGGCGTCCACGAGCAGTACTTC.

V is TRBV2 and J is TRBJ2-3, with 13 bases fitting TRBD2. This CDR3 has 16 amino acids. V was pared by 6 bases and J by 6 bases, with 9 bases of the junction left unmatched. Germline V gives CDR1 SNHLY, CDR2 FYNNEI. CDR3: CASRKGLAGAGDTQYF. The CDR3 region has the DNA TGTGCCAGCAGAAAAGGACTAGCGGGAGCAGGGGATACGCAGTATTTT.

The rearrangement uses TRBV11-2 and TRBJ2-3; D is possibly TRBD2 (6 bases). Germline V CDR1 and CDR2: SGHAT, FQNNGV. The germline V and J ends were trimmed by 1 base and 0 bases, with 8 bases remaining between them. There are 15 residues in the CDR3. Here the CDR3 reads CASSLAGDSTDTQYF. The CDR3 region has the DNA TGTGCCAGCAGCTTAGCGGGGGATAGCACAGATACGCAGTATTTT.

The chain carries TRBV28 and TRBJ2-3, with 8 bases lining up with TRBD2. CDR1 and CDR2 from the germline V gene are MDHEN and SYDVKM. The junction had 10 bases not matched to a gene; V was cut back by 5 bases and J by 3 bases. The CDR3 has 16 amino acids. CDR3 loop: CASSLLSGRRTDTQYF. CDR3 DNA: TGTGCCAGCAGTCTACTGAGCGGGAGAAGGACAGATACGCAGTATTTT.

The chain carries TRBV9 and TRBJ2-7; D is unresolved. The CDR3 sequence is 13 residues long. Germline V gene data show CDR1 as SGDLS and CDR2 as YYNGEE. Between the trimmed V and J ends, which lost 4 bases and 4 bases, there was a span of 12 bases. In DNA form, the CDR3 reads TGTGCCAGCAGCTTTGGCGGCCAGTACGAGCAGTACTTC. This codes for CASSFGGQYEQYF. The whole variable domain, filled in from reference TRBV9 and TRBJ2-7, reads DSGVTQTPKHLITATGQRVTLRCSPRSGDLSVYWYQQSLDQGLQFLIQYYNGEERAKGNILERFSAQQFPDLHSELNLSSLELGDSALYFCASSFGGQYEQYFGPGTRLTVT.

This clone was detected a few times. This chain joins TRBV5-6 and TRBJ1-2, with D maybe TRBD1 (6 bases). The CDR3 runs to 14 residues. Per the germline V gene, CDR1 is SGHDT and CDR2 is YYEEEE. Trimming pared 6 bases from V and 5 bases from J, leaving 17 bases between. CDR3 sequence (DNA): TGTGCCAGCAACCACGGAACCGGACAGTATGGCTACACCTTC. Amino acid sequence: CASNHGTGQYGYTF.

J is TRBJ2-7 and V is TRBV14, with D possibly matching TRBD2 (7 bases). Trimming stripped 0 bases from V and 0 bases from J, with 12 bases between. The CDR3 spans 16 residues. From germline, CDR1 is SGHDN and CDR2 FVKESK. The CDR3: CASSQDGGDNSYEQYF. In nucleotides, the CDR3 is TGTGCCAGCAGCCAAGATGGGGGGGACAACTCCTACGAGCAGTACTTC.

J is TRBJ1-1 and V is TRBV27, with TRBD1 identical over 8 bases. V trimming: 5 bases; J trimming: 4 bases; junction bases outside the gene matches: 6. There are 14 residues in the CDR3. Germline loops: CDR1 MNHEY, CDR2 SMNVEV (reference sequence). The CDR3 region has the DNA TGTGCCAGCAGTGTCGGACAGGGTGGCACTGAAGCTTTCTTT. Its translation: CASSVGQGGTEAFF.

The V gene is TRBV6-5, the J gene TRBJ2-7; D perhaps matches TRBD1 (5 bases). Germline-derived CDR1 and CDR2 are MNHEY and SVGAGI. The CDR3 contains 14 residues. Trimming took off 2 bases at V and 3 bases at J, with 11 bases between the two ends. The CDR3 nucleotides are TGTGCCAGCAGTTACGGGCAGGACAACTACGAGCAGTACTTC. Its translation is CASSYGQDNYEQYF.

Only a few counts were recorded for this clone. V is TRBV5-6 and J is TRBJ2-1; TRBD1 aligns across 8 bases. Germline-derived CDR1 and CDR2 are SGHDT and YYEEEE. V shed 0 bases, J shed 8 bases, and the junction held 10 bases outside the gene matches. The CDR3 consists of 16 residues. This CDR3 is CASSLAGTGGIHEQFF. The CDR3 bases are TGTGCCAGCAGCTTGGCCGGGACAGGCGGGATTCATGAGCAGTTCTTC.

CDR3 sequence (DNA): TGTGCCAGCAGGGGACACCTACCACCCCTCCACTTT. It translates to CASRGHLPPLHF. The chain employs TRBV14 and TRBJ1-6; D might be TRBD1 (6 bases). V shed 6 bases and J shed 11 bases, with 11 bases lying between them. CDR1 SGHDN and CDR2 FVKESK come from the germline V gene. The CDR3 loop spans 12 amino acids.

The V gene is TRBV4-3, the J gene TRBJ2-5; possibly TRBD2 for D (5 bases). V lost 3 bases and J 4 bases, leaving 21 bases between the germline ends. The CDR3 runs to 17 residues. Germline loops: CDR1 LGHNA, CDR2 YSLEER. The DNA of the CDR3 is TGCGCCAGCAGCCACCGCTCTGGAGGTCCCTTGACAGAGACCCAGTACTTC. This encodes CASSHRSGGPLTETQYF.

The chain links TRBV4-1 to TRBJ2-3; weak D call: TRBD2 (5 bases). The CDR3 runs to 16 residues. Trimming took off 1 base at V and 0 bases at J, with 11 bases between the two ends. Germline V gene lookup returns CDR1 MGHRA and CDR2 YSYEKL. CDR3 in DNA: TGCGCCAGCAGCCAAGCACCCAGAGGGAGCACAGATACGCAGTATTTT. Translating it yields CASSQAPRGSTDTQYF.

J is TRBJ1-1 and V is TRBV5-6; D unclear. Deletions cut 0 bases from V and 1 base from J, with 13 bases between. Per the germline V gene, CDR1 is SGHDT and CDR2 is YYEEEE. The CDR3 has 16 amino acids. CDR3 bases: TGTGCCAGCAGCTTGGCACGGGTTATGGCGAACACTGAAGCTTTCTTT. Its translation is CASSLARVMANTEAFF.

In its sample, this clone was seen once. At one of its ends the junction is not consistent with the germline gene, which may arise from a read error. The chain recombines TRBV27 with TRBJ1-2; unclear D gene. This CDR3 has 11 amino acids. Germline V gene data show CDR1 as MNHEY and CDR2 as SMNVEV (reference sequence). The CDR3 reads CASSLSYRYTF. The CDR3 DNA reads TGTGCCAGCAGTTTAAGCTATCGCTACACCTTC.

The chain carries TRBV14 and TRBJ2-1; D is possibly TRBD1 (6 bases). The CDR3 runs to 17 residues. Germline V gene data show CDR1 as SGHDN and CDR2 as FVKESK. V gave up 4 bases and J gave up 4 bases, with 20 bases separating them. CDR3 sequence reads: CASSREDRRDIYNEQFF. CDR3 bases: TGTGCCAGCAGCCGAGAGGACAGAAGGGATATTTACAATGAGCAGTTCTTC.

The chain couples TRBV27 to TRBJ2-7; D is undetermined. There are 11 residues in the CDR3. Between the trimmed V and J ends, which lost 8 bases and 3 bases, there was a span of 8 bases. CDR1 MNHEY and CDR2 SMNVEV come from the germline V gene (reference sequence). CDR3 region: CASSHGYEQYF. CDR3 sequence (DNA): TGTGCCAGCTCGCACGGCTACGAGCAGTACTTC.

The chain is built from TRBV28 and TRBJ1-2; TRBD1 matches 9 bases. The CDR3 loop spans 17 amino acids. Trimming cost V 3 bases and J 7 bases; bases outside gene matches: 15. CDR1 and CDR2 (germline): MDHEN, SYDVKM. The CDR3 coding sequence is TGTGCCAGCAGTTTCCCTCAACCCGGGACAGGGCTGTCTGGCTACACCTTC. Protein product: CASSFPQPGTGLSGYTF.

V is TRBV28 and J is TRBJ1-5; D is uncertain. Between the trimmed V and J ends, which lost 6 bases and 6 bases, there was a span of 12 bases. The CDR3 covers 13 residues. Germline V gene lookup returns CDR1 MDHEN and CDR2 SYDVKM. DNA for the CDR3: TGTGCCAGCAGGGGAGAGCAAAGTCAGCCCCAGCATTTT. It codes for CASRGEQSQPQHF.

The chain recombines TRBV30 with TRBJ2-7; 7 bases agree with TRBD2. The V and J ends lost 4 bases and 0 bases, in that order; junction bases with no gene match: 18. The CDR3 has 18 amino acids. In germline, CDR1 is GTSNPN, CDR2 SVGIG (reference sequence). The CDR3, as DNA: TGTGCCTGGAAAAGTCGGCTAGCGGAGCAATCGAGCTCCTACGAGCAGTACTTC. It translates to CAWKSRLAEQSSSYEQYF.